This T cell receptor (beta chain) is drawn from a study of T cell repertoires in cytomegalovirus infection. The wider study: Carrying CMV and the relevant HLA type showed in public TCR beta signatures. Study-level points and caveats: In two of eight donors, the top clonotype was HLA-C-restricted CMV-specific.

TCRdb itself ran the reads through MiXCR, one entry per CDR3 protein. The sample has about 920,000 distinct CDR3 sequences, about a third seen once. V gave up 5 bases and J gave up 0 bases, with 17 bases separating them. This CDR3 comprises 16 residues. The germline gives CDR1 MNHEY, CDR2 SMNVEV (reference sequence). A note on this clonotype: Antigen unknown.

This TCR derives from a human donor in good health (CMV status not recorded). Some clones in this sample may be carry-over from other donors' samples. The genes are TRBV27 and TRBJ2-7, with D unclear. The material was cultured CD8+ T cells from PBMCs, obtained from culture after CMV antigen stimulation. The CDR3 coding sequence is TGTGCCAGCAGTCCGAAGGTGGCAAAGAGCTCCTACGAGCAGTACTTC. It encodes CASSPKVAKSSYEQYF.